The 29 T cell receptor beta chains in this list originate from one sample, sequenced in a study of graft-versus-host responses after intestinal transplantation. Measured with immunoSEQ multiplex PCR; TCRdb has only the in-frame clones, and not every one. The sample shows approximately 82,000 clones, roughly 91% of them seen only once. These receptors have no identified antigens. Sequenced here: unstimulated CD4+ T cells sorted from spleen or lymph node cells, sampled before intestinal transplant. The receptors derive from a human donor who received an intestinal transplant.

The rearrangement joins TRBV6-5 to TRBJ2-1; the match to TRBD2 covers 7 bases. The CDR3 spans 13 residues. Germline loops: CDR1 MNHEY, CDR2 SVGAGI. With V trimmed by 6 bases and J by 7 bases, 6 bases remained unmatched. The CDR3 nucleotides are TGTGCCAGCAGACTCGGGGGGTCAAATGAGCAGTTCTTC. Encoded protein: CASRLGGSNEQFF.

The CDR3 DNA reads TGTGCCAGCAGGCTAGCGGGGGGCACAGATACGCAGTATTTT. Amino acid sequence: CASRLAGGTDTQYF. This chain joins TRBV7-9 and TRBJ2-3; 10 bases are shared with TRBD2. CDR3 length: 14 amino acids. The junction had 1 base not matched to a gene; V was cut back by 6 bases and J by 1 base. Germline assignment: CDR1 SEHNR and CDR2 FQNEAQ (reference sequence).

V usage is TRBV18 and J usage is TRBJ2-7; TRBD2 matches 10 bases. The CDR3 consists of 19 residues. Trimming cost V 1 base and J 2 bases; bases outside gene matches: 14. Germline V gene data show CDR1 as KGHSH and CDR2 as LQKENI. The CDR3 nucleotides read TGTGCCAGCTCACCACGGTCTATAGCGGGGGGCTCCGAAGCCTACGAGCAGTACTTC. It specifies CASSPRSIAGGSEAYEQYF.

V is TRBV6-6 and J is TRBJ2-7; 10 bases agree with TRBD1. The CDR3 is 16 amino acids. With 3 bases clipped from V and 5 bases from J, the junction kept 10 bases outside the gene matches. Germline lookup yields CDR1 MNHNY and CDR2 SVGAGI (reference sequence). The DNA for the CDR3 is TGTGCCAGCAGTTATAGGGCGGGACAGGGGCGGGACGAGCAGTACTTC. It translates to CASSYRAGQGRDEQYF.

This chain uses TRBV11-3 with TRBJ2-3; D is unclear. Deletions cut 2 bases from V and 5 bases from J, with 2 bases between. Germline V CDR1 and CDR2: SGHNT, YENEEA. This CDR3 region has 11 residues. Here the CDR3 reads CASSLLDTQYF. DNA for the CDR3: TGTGCCAGCAGCTTACTAGATACGCAGTATTTT.

This sequence joins TRBV27 and TRBJ2-2; D may be TRBD1 (6 bases). Germline V gene data show CDR1 as MNHEY and CDR2 as SMNVEV (reference sequence). Between the trimmed V and J ends, which lost 6 bases and 7 bases, there was a span of 21 bases. The CDR3 has 16 amino acids. The CDR3 sequence is CASSQAPETGLGELFF. The CDR3 bases are TGTGCCAGCAGCCAAGCCCCCGAAACAGGGCTCGGGGAGCTGTTTTTT.

The rearrangement joins TRBV6-6 to TRBJ2-5; D gene ambiguous. The DNA matches TRBJ2-7 better at its end, which makes the J call doubtful. The CDR3 length is 14 residues. Germline loops: CDR1 MNHNY, CDR2 SVGAGI (reference sequence). The CDR3 loop is CASSDAVGAYEQYF. CDR3 sequence (DNA): TGTGCCAGCAGTGACGCCGTCGGAGCCTACGAGCAGTACTTC.

V is TRBV7-6 and J is TRBJ2-7; 7 bases align to TRBD1. Looked up from germline, CDR1 is SGHVS and CDR2 is FNYEAQ. This CDR3 is 16 amino acids long. J lost 2 bases, V lost 5 bases, and 12 bases had no gene match. The chain's CDR3 is CASSPQETGRTYEQYF. The CDR3 nucleotides read TGTGCCAGCAGCCCCCAGGAGACAGGGAGAACCTACGAGCAGTACTTC.

The V gene is TRBV5-6, the J gene TRBJ1-6; 7 bases fit TRBD1. V was clipped by 5 bases and J by 0 bases; unmatched bases: 2. The CDR3 spans 15 residues. Germline V gene data show CDR1 as SGHDT and CDR2 as YYEEEE. CDR3 sequence (DNA): TGTGCCAGCAGGTCAGGGGGCTCCTATAATTCACCCCTCCACTTT. Protein product: CASRSGGSYNSPLHF.

V and J are TRBV9 and TRBJ1-6, with D perhaps matching TRBD1 (5 bases). CDR1 and CDR2 from the germline V gene are SGDLS and YYNGEE. Trimming took off 0 bases at V and 8 bases at J, with 12 bases between the two ends. The CDR3 extends over 15 amino acids. The CDR3 bases are TGTGCCAGCAGCGTAGGGGCAGGGTCCTATTCACCCCTCCACTTT. Protein: CASSVGAGSYSPLHF.

This chain uses TRBV7-2 with TRBJ2-7, with D perhaps matching TRBD2 (6 bases). CDR3 length: 14 amino acids. The germline V and J ends were trimmed by 4 bases and 2 bases, with 12 bases remaining between them. CDR1 is SGHTA, CDR2 FQGNSA, per germline. The CDR3 sequence: CASSSRGPTYEQYF. The CDR3 coding sequence is TGTGCCAGCAGCTCGCGGGGCCCCACCTACGAGCAGTACTTC. The variable domain in full, completed from reference TRBV7-2 and TRBJ2-7, reads GAGVSQSPSNKVTEKGKDVELRCDPISGHTALYWYRQSLGQGLEFLIYFQGNSAPDKSGLPSDRFSAERTGGSVSTLTIQRTQQEDSAVYLCASSSRGPTYEQYFGPGTRLTVT.

The chain is built from TRBV10-3 and TRBJ2-7; D is ambiguous. The CDR3 contains 15 residues. Trimming cost V 2 bases and J 2 bases, with 13 bases left between them. Germline V gene lookup returns CDR1 ENHRY and CDR2 SYGVKD. CDR3 loop: CAISEDEEPPYEQYF. The CDR3 DNA reads as TGTGCCATCAGTGAGGATGAGGAACCTCCCTACGAGCAGTACTTC.

V and J are TRBV7-9 and TRBJ2-5; 9 nucleotides match TRBD1. The assigned J gene may be wrong: the sequence end matches TRBJ2-7 better. CDR3 length: 18 residues. Germline assignment: CDR1 SEHNR and CDR2 FQNEAQ (reference sequence). CDR3 coding DNA: TGTGCCAGCAGCCTCCGGACAGGGGCCAGCCTATCCTCCTACGAGCAGTACTTC. Its protein is CASSLRTGASLSSYEQYF.

The rearrangement uses TRBV5-1 and TRBJ2-3; a weak D match, TRBD2 (6 bases). V was clipped by 0 bases and J by 1 base, with 9 bases between them. This CDR3 is built from 15 residues. CDR1 is SGHRS and CDR2 is YFSETQ in the germline V gene. This chain's CDR3 is CASSLVGGGTDTQYF. Here the CDR3 DNA reads TGCGCCAGCAGCTTGGTTGGCGGGGGCACAGATACGCAGTATTTT. Full variable domain (remainder filled in from reference TRBV5-1 and TRBJ2-3): KAGVTQTPRYLIKTRGQQVTLSCSPISGHRSVSWYQQTPGQGLQFLFEYFSETQRNKGNFPGRFSGRQFSNSRSEMNVSTLELGDSALYLCASSLVGGGTDTQYFGPGTRLTVL.

In DNA, the CDR3 is TGTGCCTGGAATACGGGGATGTACACAGATACGCAGTATTTT. It is translated as CAWNTGMYTDTQYF. V usage is TRBV30 and J usage is TRBJ2-3; D might be TRBD2 (5 bases). Germline CDR1 GTSNPN, CDR2 SVGIG (reference sequence). The CDR3 has 14 residues. V was shortened by 4 bases and J by 2 bases, with 13 bases between the two germline ends.

This sequence joins TRBV5-1 and TRBJ2-5; TRBD1 agrees at 7 bases. The CDR3 is made up of 16 amino acids. CDR1 is SGHRS, CDR2 YFSETQ, per germline. V was pared by 0 bases and J by 2 bases, with 7 bases of the junction left unmatched. The DNA for the CDR3 is TGCGCCAGCAGCTTGGCAGCAACAGGGGCACAAGAGACCCAGTACTTC. Translated, it gives CASSLAATGAQETQYF.

The chain combines TRBV4-1 with TRBJ2-5, with 9 nucleotides matching TRBD1. Germline values: CDR1 MGHRA, CDR2 YSYEKL. V lost 3 bases, J lost 5 bases, and 7 bases stayed unmatched. The CDR3 consists of 15 residues. Here the CDR3 DNA reads TGCGCCAGCAGCCAGGAACAGGGGGCACGGGAGACCCAGTACTTC. Amino acid sequence: CASSQEQGARETQYF.

The chain combines TRBV11-2 with TRBJ2-7, with 11 bases fitting TRBD1. Germline lookup yields CDR1 SGHAT and CDR2 FQNNGV. The CDR3 is made up of 14 amino acids. The trim removed 4 bases at V and 3 bases at J, leaving 2 bases unmatched. The CDR3 reads CASSWGTGGYEQYF. The CDR3 DNA reads TGTGCCAGCAGCTGGGGGACAGGGGGCTACGAGCAGTACTTC.

This chain connects TRBV11-2 to TRBJ2-3; a possible D gene is TRBD2 (6 bases). The CDR3 has 17 amino acids. CDR1 and CDR2 from the germline V gene are SGHAT and FQNNGV. Trimming cost V 5 bases and J 3 bases, with 21 bases left between them. CDR3 nucleotide sequence: TGTGCCAGCAGCCCATATGGGGGGACCGGAGGTACAGATACGCAGTATTTT. It codes for CASSPYGGTGGTDTQYF.

V is TRBV6-4 and J is TRBJ2-1; TRBD1 aligns across 8 bases. The CDR3 contains 14 residues. J lost 9 bases, V lost 3 bases, and 7 bases had no gene match. From germline, CDR1 is MRHNA and CDR2 SNTAGT. CDR3 nucleotide sequence: TGTGCCAGCAGTGATAACAGGGGGGCGGCTGAGCAGTTCTTC. Its protein is CASSDNRGAAEQFF.

This clone appeared once. This chain links TRBV4-3 with TRBJ1-4; 8 bases are shared with TRBD1. Germline V gene sequence: CDR1 LGHNA, CDR2 YSLEER. CDR3 length equals 16 residues. Trimming took 1 base from V and 5 from J; bases not matched to a gene: 6. CDR3 loop: CASSQAIRDRNEKLFF. The CDR3 nucleotides read TGCGCCAGCAGCCAAGCTATCCGGGACAGGAATGAAAAACTGTTTTTT.

In the case of this clone: Additional DNA sequences in this sample encode the identical CDR3. CDR3 DNA: TGCGCCAGCAGCTTACAGGGTACAGATACGCAGTATTTT. Its protein product is CASSLQGTDTQYF. This chain joins TRBV5-1 and TRBJ2-3; maybe TRBD1 (6 bases). Per the germline V gene, CDR1 is SGHRS and CDR2 is YFSETQ. This CDR3 has 13 residues. V was shortened by 2 bases and J by 3 bases, with 7 bases between the two germline ends. Complete variable domain (other parts from reference TRBV5-1 and TRBJ2-3): KAGVTQTPRYLIKTRGQQVTLSCSPISGHRSVSWYQQTPGQGLQFLFEYFSETQRNKGNFPGRFSGRQFSNSRSEMNVSTLELGDSALYLCASSLQGTDTQYFGPGTRLTVL.

The CDR3: CAWSGRPGGGLNGYTF. The CDR3 region has the DNA TGTGCCTGGAGTGGTCGGCCAGGGGGCGGTCTGAATGGCTACACCTTC. This chain links TRBV30 with TRBJ1-2; TRBD1 aligns across 8 bases. Germline V gene lookup returns CDR1 GTSNPN and CDR2 SVGIG (reference sequence). After removal of 1 base from V and 6 bases from J, the junction contained 13 bases not matched to a gene. This CDR3 comprises 16 residues.

This sequence joins TRBV4-3 and TRBJ1-3; TRBD1 matches at 10 bases. The germline gives CDR1 LGHNA, CDR2 YSLEER. This CDR3 contains 17 residues. V was pared by 3 bases and J by 4 bases, with 9 bases of the junction left unmatched. CDR3 residues: CASSQGATGGSGNTIYF. The CDR3 nucleotides are TGCGCCAGCAGCCAGGGGGCGACAGGGGGCTCCGGAAACACCATATATTTT.

The CDR3 protein is CASSRMGQRNVSNQPQHF. CDR3 sequence (DNA): TGTGCCAGCAGCCGTATGGGGCAGAGGAACGTTAGCAATCAGCCCCAGCATTTT. The chain has TRBV21-1 and TRBJ1-5; the table calls TRBD1, which could not be checked here. TRBV21-1 is given as a pseudogene. This CDR3 contains 18 residues.

V and J are TRBV6-6 and TRBJ1-1; D may be TRBD1 (6 bases). Germline values: CDR1 MNHNY, CDR2 SVGAGI (reference sequence). The CDR3 consists of 14 residues. V was shortened by 2 bases and J by 5 bases, with 12 bases between the two germline ends. The CDR3 spells CASSYALGGTEAFF. DNA of the CDR3: TGTGCCAGCAGTTACGCCCTAGGGGGAACTGAAGCTTTCTTT.

The chain combines TRBV27 with TRBJ1-2; TRBD1 matches 9 bases. The CDR3 contains 16 residues. CDR1 MNHEY and CDR2 SMNVEV come from the germline V gene (reference sequence). The trim removed 8 bases at V and 4 bases at J, leaving 14 bases unmatched. DNA of the CDR3: TGTGCCAGCGGGTCTTCGGACAGGGGCATCGGCTATGGCTACACCTTC. Translated: CASGSSDRGIGYGYTF.

This chain uses TRBV5-6 with TRBJ2-1, with a tentative D call TRBD1 (6 bases). The V and J ends lost 3 bases and 0 bases respectively, with 13 bases between them. Germline values: CDR1 SGHDT, CDR2 YYEEEE. The CDR3 loop spans 16 amino acids. CDR3 DNA sequence: TGTGCCAGCAGCTCCCAGGGGTGGAGCTCCTACAATGAGCAGTTCTTC. Protein: CASSSQGWSSYNEQFF.

This clone was found a few times. The V gene is TRBV6-5, the J gene TRBJ1-1, with 7 bases that match TRBD1. The V gene end was trimmed by 2 bases and the J gene end by 0 bases; junction bases not matched to a gene: 6. CDR1 MNHEY and CDR2 SVGAGI come from the germline V gene. The CDR3 is 16 residues long. This CDR3 reads CASSYGTVNMNTEAFF. In DNA form, the CDR3 reads TGTGCCAGCAGTTACGGGACAGTTAACATGAACACTGAAGCTTTCTTT.